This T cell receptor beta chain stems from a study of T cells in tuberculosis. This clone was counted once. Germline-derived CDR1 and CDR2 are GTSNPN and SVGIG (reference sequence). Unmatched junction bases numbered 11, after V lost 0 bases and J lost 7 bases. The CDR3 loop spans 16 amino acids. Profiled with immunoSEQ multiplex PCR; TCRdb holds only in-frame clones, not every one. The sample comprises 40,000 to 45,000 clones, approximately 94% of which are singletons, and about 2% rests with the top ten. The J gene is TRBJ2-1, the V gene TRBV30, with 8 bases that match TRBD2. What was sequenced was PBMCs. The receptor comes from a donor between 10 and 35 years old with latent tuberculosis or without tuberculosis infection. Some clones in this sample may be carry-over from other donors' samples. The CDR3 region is CAWSVRAAREDNEQFF. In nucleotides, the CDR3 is TGTGCCTGGAGTGTACGGGCTGCGCGGGAGGATAATGAGCAGTTCTTC.